The clone carrying this TCR beta chain is medium-sized by share. What it recognizes is unknown. Read coverage stops 3 residues before the CDR3 terminus; the germline J gene supplies the remainder. This sample stems from a study of T cell clonality in common variable immunodeficiency. Study results and caveats: Shared TCRbeta clones were fewer between CVID subjects than controls. Common variable immunodeficiency TCR beta sequences reportedly had fewer deletions and N-nucleotide insertions. T cell subpopulation sequencing would be needed to explain CVID clonality.

TCRdb keeps only in-frame clones here, not all; method: immunoSEQ multiplex PCR. This sample carries some 26,000 clones, none of them present only once. Deletions cut 0 bases from V and 6 bases from J, with 12 bases between. CDR1 SQVTM and CDR2 ANQGSEA come from the germline V gene. The CDR3 runs to 14 residues. Patients had low serum IgG, IgA and/or IgM and specific antibody deficiency. Caucasian heritage predominated among both patients and controls. Specimen: peripheral blood mononuclear cells. The TCR sequence derives from a human donor with common variable immunodeficiency. This sequence joins TRBV29-1 and TRBJ2-4; D might be TRBD2 (5 bases). The CDR3 sequence: CSVEDRWLANIQYF. Incomplete CDR3 DNA: TGCAGCGTTGAAGATAGATGGCTAGCAAACATT.